This T cell receptor beta chain was identified during a study of metastatic and nonmetastatic thyroid tumors. As for the study in general: The comparison covered peripheral blood and tumor or nodule tissue in malignant and benign thyroid patients. Whole-study findings and limits: For both blood and tumor, malignant thyroid tumors reportedly showed significantly higher TCR beta diversity than benign nodules did.

There were no patients who had received any treatment before thyroid surgery. The sample holds a few counts of this clone. Its specificity is not known. Germline V gene lookup returns CDR1 MNHNS and CDR2 SASEGT. The germline V and J ends were trimmed by 7 bases and 4 bases, with 16 bases remaining between them. The CDR3 is 14 amino acids. Per the authors' pipeline: Built for papillary thyroid cancer, a distant-metastasis classifier drew on CDR3 differences across clinicopathological groups. TCRdb recomputed clones from the PCR reads via MiXCR. The V and J calls and clone size are TCRdb's, not the authors'. The sample includes more than 5,500 clones, 25% to 30% of them seen just once.

The J gene is TRBJ1-2, the V gene TRBV6-1; D is uncertain. Sequencing was performed on adjacent normal tissue. This sequence was found in a female donor with papillary thyroid cancer or a benign thyroid nodule (not recorded which). Some clones in this sample may be carry-over from other donors' samples. The CDR3 nucleotides read TGTGCCAGCACGCGGGCCAACGACCTCTATGGCTACACCTTC. Protein sequence: CASTRANDLYGYTF.